This T cell receptor beta chain was recovered during a study of blood T cell repertoires in COVID-19. Overall study: Samples came from the United States, Italy and Spain, spanning acute and convalescent COVID-19. Nucleic acid was either cDNA or gDNA, and it came from T cells, B-cell-depleted T cells, or PBMCs.

V was clipped by 0 bases and J by 5 bases; unmatched bases: 1. This CDR3 is built from 14 residues. The germline V gene has CDR1 SGHKS and CDR2 YYEKEE (reference sequence). Original processing notes: By means of reference gene primer amplification, nucleated cell counts were estimated. Sequencing used immunoSEQ multiplex PCR; TCRdb keeps in-frame clones, though not all of them. Clone size and V and J calls were adopted from that table, with D and trimming inferred from the DNA. The sample contains 90,000 to 110,000 clones, 85% to 90% of which appear only once. Sequencing input: peripheral blood. The clonotype was recovered from a middle-aged man with acute or convalescent COVID-19. This sequence joins TRBV5-5 and TRBJ1-4, with TRBD1 identical over 7 bases. The CDR3 region is CASSLETGNEKLFF. DNA of the CDR3: TGTGCCAGCAGCTTGGAGACAGGGAATGAAAAACTGTTTTTT.